A single sample gave rise to the 19 T cell receptor beta chains below, sequenced in a study of CD8 T cells in Susac syndrome. When the RNA was reverse transcribed, random hexamers were used with an input of roughly 0.5 to 1 ug. TCRdb re-called the immunoSEQ multiplex PCR reads through MiXCR, storing one row per CDR3 protein. This table has more than 200,000 distinct CDR3 sequences, more than 85% appearing once. Source material: CD8+ T cells from PBMCs. The receptors come from a human donor with multiple sclerosis.

The chain combines TRBV15 with TRBJ2-7; D possibly corresponds to TRBD2 (6 bases). CDR1 LNHNV and CDR2 YYDKDF come from the germline V gene (reference sequence). Trimming removed 6 bases at V and 2 bases at J, with 17 bases between. The CDR3 extends over 15 amino acids. CDR3 sequence reads: CATSLERASPYEQYF. The CDR3 nucleotides are TGTGCCACCAGTCTAGAGCGGGCATCCCCCTACGAGCAGTACTTC.

The chain is built from TRBV30 and TRBJ2-7, with 10 bases identical to TRBD1. This CDR3 contains 14 residues. Trimming at V came to 3 bases and at J to 5 bases, leaving 7 bases not matched to a gene. The V gene's germline CDR1 is GTSNPN and CDR2 SVGIG (reference sequence). CDR3 region: CAWSPGTGANEQYF. The CDR3, as DNA: TGTGCCTGGAGCCCCGGGACAGGGGCCAACGAGCAGTACTTC.

The rearrangement uses TRBV11-2 and TRBJ2-7, with no clear D. Germline V gene data show CDR1 as SGHAT and CDR2 as FQNNGV. The ends were cut back, 5 bases at V and 4 bases at J, with 6 bases in the middle. CDR3 length: 11 amino acids. The CDR3 here is CASSLIYEQYF. In DNA form, the CDR3 reads TGTGCCAGCAGCCTCATTTACGAGCAGTACTTC.

J is TRBJ2-3 and V is TRBV10-1; D perhaps matches TRBD1 (5 bases). V was shortened by 4 bases and J by 2 bases, with 10 bases between the two germline ends. Germline CDR1 is WNHNN and CDR2 is SYGVQD (reference sequence). This CDR3 is 14 amino acids long. CDR3 in DNA: TGCGCCAGCAGTGCCGGACACAACACAGATACGCAGTATTTT. Its protein is CASSAGHNTDTQYF.

This chain connects TRBV30 to TRBJ2-3; D is tentatively TRBD1 or TRBD2 (5 bases each). CDR1 is GTSNPN, CDR2 SVGIG, per germline (reference sequence). CDR3 length: 12 amino acids. Trimming removed 2 bases from V and 4 bases from J, with 7 bases in between. CDR3 sequence: CAWSRGPDTQYF. The CDR3 DNA follows: TGTGCCTGGAGTCGGGGCCCAGATACGCAGTATTTT.

In the case of this clonotype: One junction end disagrees with the germline gene, perhaps due to a read error. The chain employs TRBV5-1 and TRBJ2-2; TRBD2 might be the D (6 bases). The germline gives CDR1 SGHRS, CDR2 YFSETQ. This CDR3 has 15 amino acids. The CDR3 region is CASSFGGANSGELFF. The CDR3 DNA reads as TGCGCCAGCAGCTTCGGAGGGGCCAACAGCGGGGAGCTGTTTTTT.

The CDR3 here is CASSLAGATNQPQHF. DNA for the CDR3: TGTGCCAGCAGCTTGGCCGGAGCGACCAATCAGCCCCAGCATTTT. The chain couples TRBV5-6 to TRBJ1-5, with no clear D. V lost 0 bases and J 3 bases, leaving 10 bases between the germline ends. CDR3 length: 15 residues. CDR1 is SGHDT and CDR2 is YYEEEE in the germline V gene.

This sequence joins TRBV27 and TRBJ1-5; the match to TRBD1 covers 9 bases. V shed 6 bases and J 3 bases; nucleotides not matched to a gene: 3. CDR3 length: 14 residues. Germline V gives CDR1 MNHEY, CDR2 SMNVEV (reference sequence). This CDR3 reads CASRGQGYNQPQHF. The CDR3 bases are TGTGCCAGCAGGGGACAGGGCTACAATCAGCCCCAGCATTTT.

V is TRBV7-2 and J is TRBJ1-2; 12 bases line up with TRBD1. In germline, CDR1 is SGHTA, CDR2 FQGNSA. CDR3 length equals 15 residues. V was pared by 4 bases and J by 7 bases, with 7 bases of the junction left unmatched. The CDR3 region has the DNA TGTGCCAGCAGCTCCGGGACAGGGGGCGCGTTTGGCTACACCTTC. It codes for CASSSGTGGAFGYTF.

The chain carries TRBV20-1 and TRBJ2-7; 10 nucleotides agree with TRBD2. The germline gives CDR1 DFQATT, CDR2 SNEGSKA (reference sequence). The CDR3 is 16 amino acids. V lost 0 bases to trimming and J lost 5 bases; unmatched junction nucleotides: 10. The CDR3: CSARDVLSGRIDEQYF. In DNA, the CDR3 is TGCAGTGCTAGAGATGTTCTTAGCGGGAGGATCGACGAGCAGTACTTC.

J is TRBJ2-2 and V is TRBV9, with 8 bases identical to TRBD2. With V trimmed by 0 bases and J by 5 bases, 6 bases remained unmatched. This CDR3 is built from 16 residues. Germline values: CDR1 SGDLS, CDR2 YYNGEE. Here the CDR3 reads CASSVAESGRTGELFF. As DNA, the CDR3 is TGTGCCAGCAGCGTAGCTGAGAGCGGGAGAACCGGGGAGCTGTTTTTT. Filled out from reference TRBV9 and TRBJ2-2, the complete variable domain reads DSGVTQTPKHLITATGQRVTLRCSPRSGDLSVYWYQQSLDQGLQFLIQYYNGEERAKGNILERFSAQQFPDLHSELNLSSLELGDSALYFCASSVAESGRTGELFFGEGSRLTVL.

The V and J genes are TRBV10-3 and TRBJ1-2, with 8 bases matching TRBD1. J lost 5 bases, V lost 3 bases, and 5 bases had no gene match. The V gene's germline CDR1 is ENHRY and CDR2 SYGVKD. The CDR3 covers 14 residues. The CDR3 DNA sequence: TGTGCCATCAGTGAAACAGGGGGGGCGTATGGCTACACCTTC. This sequence encodes CAISETGGAYGYTF.

This clonotype has only one observation. The genes are TRBV30 and TRBJ2-5; D is possibly TRBD1 or TRBD2 (5 bases each). Germline V lookup: CDR1 GTSNPN, CDR2 SVGIG (reference sequence). Trimming pared 0 bases from V and 2 bases from J, leaving 13 bases between. The CDR3 runs 15 residues. CDR3 in amino acids: CAWSVLQEVQETQYF. CDR3 coding DNA: TGTGCCTGGAGTGTACTACAGGAGGTTCAAGAGACCCAGTACTTC.

This clonotype has just one count. The chain is built from TRBV19 and TRBJ1-6, with no clear D. Trimming took 9 bases from V and 7 from J, leaving 13 bases between them. Germline V gene lookup returns CDR1 LNHDA and CDR2 SQIVND (reference sequence). The CDR3 is 13 amino acids. The CDR3 protein is CASNSLGNSPLHF. The CDR3 coding sequence is TGTGCCAGCAACAGCTTAGGAAATTCACCCCTCCACTTT.

The chain recombines TRBV30 with TRBJ2-1; 9 bases align to TRBD1. CDR3 length: 17 residues. J lost 8 bases, V lost 5 bases, and 19 bases had no gene match. Per germline, CDR1 GTSNPN and CDR2 SVGIG (reference sequence). The CDR3: CAWGVPVRTGEYDEQFF. DNA for the CDR3: TGTGCCTGGGGAGTTCCCGTCAGGACAGGGGAATACGATGAGCAGTTCTTC. Combining the CDR3 with reference TRBV30 and TRBJ2-1 gives the whole variable domain SQTIHQWPATLVQPVGSPLSLECTVEGTSNPNLYWYRQAAGRGLQLLFYSVGIGQISSEVPQNLSASRPQDRQFILSSKKLLLSDSGFYLCAWGVPVRTGEYDEQFFGPGTRLTVL.

The genes are TRBV7-8 and TRBJ2-7; 7 bases align to TRBD2. The CDR3 contains 18 residues. In germline, CDR1 is SGHVS, CDR2 FQNEAQ. With V trimmed by 1 base and J by 4 bases, 16 bases remained unmatched. CDR3 protein: CASSLDPRGAGERYEQYF. CDR3 bases: TGTGCCAGCAGCTTAGACCCGCGAGGGGCGGGAGAACGATACGAGCAGTACTTC.

The chain combines TRBV7-9 with TRBJ2-7, with D tentatively TRBD2 (5 bases). The CDR3 sequence is 13 residues long. V shed 10 bases and J shed 2 bases, with 15 bases lying between them. Germline CDR1 and CDR2: SEHNR and FQNEAQ (reference sequence). CDR3 in amino acids: CATGAAPTYEQYF. In nucleotides, the CDR3 is TGTGCCACAGGAGCGGCCCCCACCTACGAGCAGTACTTC.

The chain joins TRBV20-1 to TRBJ2-7, with 7 bases lining up with TRBD1. Losses at the gene ends were 3 bases for V and 1 base for J; bases not matched to a gene: 6. CDR3 length equals 14 residues. CDR1 and CDR2 from the germline V gene are DFQATT and SNEGSKA (reference sequence). The CDR3 coding sequence is TGCAGTGCTAGGGCTTTGGACAGGTCCTACGAGCAGTACTTC. Protein product: CSARALDRSYEQYF.

This chain joins TRBV20-1 and TRBJ2-3; TRBD1 agrees at 9 bases. V lost 6 bases, J lost 0 bases, and 10 bases stayed unmatched. From germline, CDR1 is DFQATT and CDR2 SNEGSKA (reference sequence). This CDR3 has 16 amino acids. The CDR3 DNA sequence: TGCAGTGCCAGAAGGTTGGACAGGGGTAGCACAGATACGCAGTATTTT. Its protein product is CSARRLDRGSTDTQYF.